These 22 T cell receptor beta chains originate from one sample sequenced in a study of long-term antiretroviral therapy in people with HIV. Sequencing used immunoSEQ v3.0 at survey level. Here immunoSEQ multiplex PCR was the method, and the copy in TCRdb shows in-frame clones only, minus some. This sample has about 21,000 clones; roughly 84% occur once, and the top ten carry 7.5% to 9.5%. The sample here was unsorted PBMCs, taken 0.2 years before starting antiretroviral therapy. The source is a man younger than 35 with HIV.

The gene calls are TRBV10-3 and TRBJ2-1; 10 bases line up with TRBD2. Germline V gene data show CDR1 as ENHRY and CDR2 as SYGVKD. V trimming: 2 bases; J trimming: 8 bases; junction bases outside the gene matches: 6. This CDR3 is 15 amino acids long. The CDR3 loop is CAISEGLAGDDEQFF. The CDR3 nucleotides are TGTGCCATCAGTGAGGGTCTAGCGGGAGATGATGAGCAGTTCTTC.

The chain recombines TRBV5-6 with TRBJ2-7, with TRBD1 as a possible D gene (7 bases). This CDR3 contains 16 residues. Germline CDR1 SGHDT, CDR2 YYEEEE. The V end lost 0 bases, the J end lost 2 bases, and 15 bases lay between the germline ends. CDR3 in DNA: TGTGCCAGCAGCTTGGTGGAGGGACAGCTAACCTACGAGCAGTACTTC. It specifies CASSLVEGQLTYEQYF.

In this sample, this clone turned up once. This rearrangement joins TRBV7-9 to TRBJ1-2; TRBD1 is a possible D gene (5 bases). The germline CDR1 and CDR2 sequences are SEHNR and FQNEAQ (reference sequence). The CDR3 runs to 16 residues. The V end lost 6 bases, the J end lost 6 bases, and 23 bases lay between the germline ends. The CDR3 loop is CASSHARDLRGNGYTF. Here the CDR3 DNA reads TGTGCCAGCAGTCACGCCCGGGACCTCCGGGGTAATGGCTACACCTTC.

The CDR3 loop reads CASSARAQGLSNYGYTF. CDR3 coding DNA: TGTGCCAGCAGCGCGAGGGCTCAGGGGCTTTCTAACTATGGCTACACCTTC. The gene calls are TRBV9 and TRBJ1-2, with D perhaps TRBD1 (6 bases). Germline V gives CDR1 SGDLS, CDR2 YYNGEE. This CDR3 spans 17 amino acids. V lost 3 bases and J lost 0, with 18 bases in between.

The gene calls are TRBV4-2 and TRBJ2-3; D ambiguous. CDR1 LGHNA and CDR2 YNFKEQ come from the germline V gene. V was shortened by 3 bases and J by 6 bases, with 7 bases between the two germline ends. CDR3 length: 12 amino acids. The CDR3 region is CASSQADDTQYF. The DNA of the CDR3 is TGTGCCAGCAGCCAGGCAGATGATACGCAGTATTTT.

The rearrangement uses TRBV9 and TRBJ1-5; no definite D call. Trimming took 0 bases from V and 6 from J, leaving 13 bases between them. The germline CDR1 and CDR2 sequences are SGDLS and YYNGEE. The CDR3 consists of 15 residues. The CDR3 DNA sequence: TGTGCCAGCAGCGTAGAGAATGGGGATGGTCAGCCCCAGCATTTT. It translates to CASSVENGDGQPQHF. Variable domain in full (rest from reference TRBV9 and TRBJ1-5): DSGVTQTPKHLITATGQRVTLRCSPRSGDLSVYWYQQSLDQGLQFLIQYYNGEERAKGNILERFSAQQFPDLHSELNLSSLELGDSALYFCASSVENGDGQPQHFGDGTRLSIL.

The chain has TRBV7-9 and TRBJ2-2; D may be TRBD2 (6 bases). The CDR3 totals 14 residues. V lost 8 bases and J 1 base, leaving 11 bases between the germline ends. Per the germline V gene, CDR1 is SEHNR and CDR2 is FQNEAQ (reference sequence). CDR3 amino acids: CASQEGGNTGELFF. The CDR3 DNA follows: TGTGCCAGCCAGGAGGGCGGGAACACCGGGGAGCTGTTTTTT.

The chain has TRBV5-6 and TRBJ2-5, with unresolved D. Trimming took off 0 bases at V and 9 bases at J, with 24 bases between the two ends. The CDR3 has 17 residues. Germline CDR1 is SGHDT and CDR2 is YYEEEE. This chain's CDR3 is CASSLGFYEVGRRAQYF. Written as DNA, the CDR3 is TGTGCCAGCAGCTTGGGGTTCTACGAGGTAGGGCGAAGGGCCCAGTACTTC.

The V gene is TRBV29-1, the J gene TRBJ1-2, with D perhaps matching TRBD1 (6 bases). The V and J ends lost 6 bases and 8 bases respectively, with 16 bases between them. Germline CDR1 SQVTM, CDR2 ANQGSEA. The CDR3 contains 12 residues. CDR3 protein: CSVEYRVGGYTF. CDR3 bases: TGCAGCGTGGAATACAGGGTTGGCGGCTACACCTTC.

This clone was counted a single time. The V and J genes are TRBV7-9 and TRBJ2-7; 12 positions match TRBD2. CDR3 length equals 15 residues. CDR1 is SEHNR, CDR2 FQNEAQ, per germline (reference sequence). Unmatched junction bases numbered 4, after V lost 1 base and J lost 6 bases. The CDR3 sequence is CASSLVSSGRVEQYF. In DNA form, the CDR3 reads TGTGCCAGCAGCTTAGTTTCTAGCGGGAGGGTCGAGCAGTACTTC.

This clone occurred once. The rearrangement joins TRBV7-8 to TRBJ2-3; the D gene is possibly TRBD2 (5 bases). CDR1 SGHVS and CDR2 FQNEAQ come from the germline V gene. The CDR3 is 17 residues long. V was trimmed by 1 base and J by 0 bases, leaving 14 bases between them. DNA for the CDR3: TGTGCCAGCAGCTTAGGCGCGGGTCCTTCTAGCACAGATACGCAGTATTTT. Translated: CASSLGAGPSSTDTQYF.

The gene calls are TRBV6-1 and TRBJ2-7; no clear D gene. V lost 11 bases and J 2 bases, leaving 13 bases between the germline ends. CDR1 MNHNS and CDR2 SASEGT come from the germline V gene. This CDR3 has 12 amino acids. The CDR3 DNA follows: TGTGCCCTGAAAGGTGGCACCTACGAGCAGTACTTC. This codes for CALKGGTYEQYF.

The V and J genes are TRBV10-3 and TRBJ2-7, with no clear D. The CDR3 runs 12 residues. From germline, CDR1 is ENHRY and CDR2 SYGVKD. With 6 bases removed from V and 6 bases from J, the gap between germline ends came to 12 bases. The CDR3: CAISITLGEQYF. CDR3 bases: TGTGCCATCAGCATTACCCTTGGCGAGCAGTACTTC.

The CDR3: CASSFTGTSGRGGETQYF. CDR3 coding DNA: TGTGCCAGCAGCTTCACCGGGACTAGCGGGAGGGGTGGGGAGACCCAGTACTTC. This chain links TRBV7-8 with TRBJ2-5; 16 bases map to TRBD2. CDR1 and CDR2 from the germline V gene are SGHVS and FQNEAQ. V lost 3 bases to trimming and J lost 5 bases; unmatched junction nucleotides: 9. The CDR3 has 18 amino acids.

This chain joins TRBV7-2 and TRBJ2-7, with unresolved D. V lost 1 base, J lost 2 bases, and 3 bases lay in between. The CDR3 runs to 12 residues. Germline CDR1 reads SGHTA; CDR2 reads FQGNSA. In DNA, the CDR3 is TGTGCCAGCAGCTTAGGCACCTACGAGCAGTACTTC. This sequence encodes CASSLGTYEQYF.

This clone has just one count. This sequence joins TRBV7-6 and TRBJ1-5; possible D gene TRBD1, 6 bases. V was clipped by 3 bases and J by 3 bases, with 18 bases between them. The germline gives CDR1 SGHVS, CDR2 FNYEAQ. The CDR3 is made up of 17 amino acids. As DNA, the CDR3 is TGTGCCAGCAGCTTGGGTGGTTGGGGGGCGGCCAATCAGCCCCAGCATTTT. This codes for CASSLGGWGAANQPQHF.

The chain carries TRBV29-1 and TRBJ1-2; no definite D call. V shed 4 bases and J shed 5 bases, with 8 bases lying between them. CDR3 length: 11 residues. Germline V lookup: CDR1 SQVTM, CDR2 ANQGSEA. The CDR3 DNA reads TGCAGCGTTGGGGAGGGATATGGCTACACCTTC. It translates to CSVGEGYGYTF.

The rearrangement joins TRBV5-8 to TRBJ2-5; perhaps TRBD2 as D (5 bases). The V and J ends lost 0 bases and 2 bases respectively, with 20 bases between them. Germline CDR1 is SGHTS and CDR2 is YDEGEE. The CDR3 has 18 amino acids. CDR3 DNA: TGTGCCAGCAGCTTGGGGGGAGTCAGTCTTAGGGAACAAGAGACCCAGTACTTC. Residues: CASSLGGVSLREQETQYF.

V gene TRBV11-1 combines with J gene TRBJ2-1; 11 nucleotides match TRBD2. The CDR3 extends over 15 amino acids. V was clipped by 4 bases and J by 4 bases; unmatched bases: 3. Germline loops: CDR1 SGHAT, CDR2 FQDESV (reference sequence). The CDR3: CASSSRLAGYNEQFF. The CDR3 DNA sequence: TGTGCCAGCAGCTCCCGACTAGCGGGATACAATGAGCAGTTCTTC.

J is TRBJ1-5 and V is TRBV2; 7 bases are a match to TRBD1. Looked up from germline, CDR1 is SNHLY and CDR2 is FYNNEI. Trimming at V came to 1 base and at J to 0 bases, leaving 6 bases not matched to a gene. This CDR3 contains 17 residues. In DNA form, the CDR3 reads TGTGCCAGCAGTGAAGGGGGACAGCGTTATAGCAATCAGCCCCAGCATTTT. It yields the protein CASSEGGQRYSNQPQHF.

The chain links TRBV7-6 to TRBJ2-2; D uncertain. The CDR3 totals 14 residues. The ends were cut back, 0 bases at V and 1 base at J, with 3 bases in the middle. CDR1 is SGHVS and CDR2 is FNYEAQ in the germline V gene. The CDR3 spells CASSLARNTGELFF. CDR3 in DNA: TGTGCCAGCAGCTTAGCCAGGAACACCGGGGAGCTGTTTTTT.

This clone was counted a single time. The rearrangement uses TRBV4-3 and TRBJ2-2; TRBD2 agrees at 7 bases. V lost 0 bases, J lost 0 bases, and 1 base stayed unmatched. Looked up from germline, CDR1 is LGHNA and CDR2 is YSLEER. The CDR3 has 16 residues. Here the CDR3 reads CASSQEAGANTGELFF. In nucleotides, the CDR3 is TGCGCCAGCAGCCAAGAGGCGGGGGCGAACACCGGGGAGCTGTTTTTT.